These T cell receptor beta chains were read from a single sample in a study of T-cell memory formation after mild COVID-19. TCRdb analysed the 5' RACE reads with MiXCR anew, one entry per CDR3 protein. The sample consists of 500,000 to 550,000 distinct CDR3 sequences, around 20% of them appearing once. Sample: PBMCs or a T cell subset sorted from them (not recorded which). The receptors originated from an adult woman who had mild COVID-19 (a few samples of this study predate the infection). Cell type and time point are not known. The CDR3 runs from the conserved cysteine through the conserved F or W. Each record gives: CDR3 DNA, CDR3 protein, clone size, J gene, D gene, V gene. A D gene is named only where the DNA matches it firmly. The size entry is marked missing in some rows and otherwise reads once, few, many or a size class.

cdr3_nt: TGCGCCAGCCAGGGACAGAAAAACATTCAGTACTTC
cdr3_aa: CASQGQKNIQYF
clone_size: -
j_call: TRBJ2-4
d_call: TRBD1
v_call: TRBV4-1

cdr3_nt: TGCGCCAGCGGGGACGGGACAGTGACGGCCGGGGAGCTGTTTTTT
cdr3_aa: CASGDGTVTAGELFF
clone_size: many
j_call: TRBJ2-2
d_call: TRBD1
v_call: TRBV5-1

cdr3_nt: TGTGCCAGCAGCCCAGAGTCAAGAGAGACCCAGTACTTC
cdr3_aa: CASSPESRETQYF
clone_size: -
j_call: TRBJ2-5
d_call: -
v_call: TRBV11-3

cdr3_nt: TGCGCCAGCACTCCTCTCGGGAATTACAATGAGCAGTTCTTC
cdr3_aa: CASTPLGNYNEQFF
clone_size: few
j_call: TRBJ2-1
d_call: -
v_call: TRBV5-1

cdr3_nt: TGCAGCGGGAAGCTATCACAGGGGGCTGGCTACACCTTC
cdr3_aa: CSGKLSQGAGYTF
clone_size: few
j_call: TRBJ1-2
d_call: TRBD1
v_call: TRBV29-1

cdr3_nt: TGTGCCAGCAGCTTACGACTAGCGGGGAACTACGAGCAGTACTTC
cdr3_aa: CASSLRLAGNYEQYF
clone_size: few
j_call: TRBJ2-7
d_call: TRBD2
v_call: TRBV4-2

cdr3_nt: TGCAGCGTTGTCCCCTCGACGTCGAAAGAGACCCAGTACTTC
cdr3_aa: CSVVPSTSKETQYF
clone_size: many
j_call: TRBJ2-5
d_call: -
v_call: TRBV29-1

cdr3_nt: TGTGCCAGCAGCCCGGACAGGGGTCGGAATTCACCCCTCCACTTT
cdr3_aa: CASSPDRGRNSPLHF
clone_size: few
j_call: TRBJ1-6
d_call: TRBD1
v_call: TRBV7-9

cdr3_nt: TGCGCCAGCAGCGGAACACAGGGGGCAGGTGGCTACACCTTC
cdr3_aa: CASSGTQGAGGYTF
clone_size: -
j_call: TRBJ1-2
d_call: TRBD1
v_call: TRBV5-1

cdr3_nt: TGTGCCAGCAGCCAAGATAGGACAGGGCGAGAAGCTTTCTTT
cdr3_aa: CASSQDRTGREAFF
clone_size: -
j_call: TRBJ1-1
d_call: TRBD1
v_call: TRBV3-1

cdr3_nt: TGTGCCAGCAGCACCAGCTACCCCGGGGGGGACAATGAGCAGTTCTTC
cdr3_aa: CASSTSYPGGDNEQFF
clone_size: -
j_call: TRBJ2-1
d_call: TRBD2
v_call: TRBV11-2

cdr3_nt: TGTGCCATCAGTAGGATGTACCAAGAGACCCAGTACTTC
cdr3_aa: CAISRMYQETQYF
clone_size: -
j_call: TRBJ2-5
d_call: -
v_call: TRBV10-3

cdr3_nt: TGCGCCAGCAGCTTCCCGACTAGCGGACTAGAGACCCAGTACTTC
cdr3_aa: CASSFPTSGLETQYF
clone_size: -
j_call: TRBJ2-5
d_call: TRBD2
v_call: TRBV5-1

cdr3_nt: TGTGCCACCAGCACTAGCGGGGGGCTATCCTACAATGAGCAGTTATTC
cdr3_aa: CATSTSGGLSYNEQLF
clone_size: once
j_call: TRBJ2-1
d_call: TRBD2
v_call: TRBV24-1

cdr3_nt: TGTGCCAGCAGCTCGGACCCGGACCCCAATGAAAAACTGTTTTTT
cdr3_aa: CASSSDPDPNEKLFF
clone_size: few
j_call: TRBJ1-4
d_call: -
v_call: TRBV7-9

cdr3_nt: TGTGCCAGCAGCCCAGGCAGCCCGAATGAGCAGTTCTTC
cdr3_aa: CASSPGSPNEQFF
clone_size: few
j_call: TRBJ2-1
d_call: -
v_call: TRBV12-3/TRBV12-4

cdr3_nt: TGTGCCAGCAGCTCACCAGGGAACTTCTACGAGCAGTACTTC
cdr3_aa: CASSSPGNFYEQYF
clone_size: -
j_call: TRBJ2-7
d_call: -
v_call: TRBV11-2

cdr3_nt: TGCAGCACACGCCGAAACACCCGAGAGACCCAGTACTTC
cdr3_aa: CSTRRNTRETQYF
clone_size: few
j_call: TRBJ2-5
d_call: -
v_call: TRBV29-1

cdr3_nt: TGTGCCAGCAGCCCGGGGGTAAGGAACACTGAAGCTTTCTTT
cdr3_aa: CASSPGVRNTEAFF
clone_size: many
j_call: TRBJ1-1
d_call: -
v_call: TRBV7-6

cdr3_nt: TGCAGTGCTAGCAGGGGGCACACCGGGGAGCTGTTTTTT
cdr3_aa: CSASRGHTGELFF
clone_size: -
j_call: TRBJ2-2
d_call: TRBD1
v_call: TRBV20-1

cdr3_nt: TGCAGTGCTACCCGACAGGGTTGGGGTGAGCAGTTCTTC
cdr3_aa: CSATRQGWGEQFF
clone_size: -
j_call: TRBJ2-1
d_call: TRBD1
v_call: TRBV20-1

cdr3_nt: TGTGCCAGCAGCGTAGCGGGCGGCCCACAGGGTACGCAGTATTTT
cdr3_aa: CASSVAGGPQGTQYF
clone_size: few
j_call: TRBJ2-3
d_call: -
v_call: TRBV9

cdr3_nt: TGTGCCAGCAGCTCCCGGACCCCCGATCCCACAGATACGCAGTATTTT
cdr3_aa: CASSSRTPDPTDTQYF
clone_size: few
j_call: TRBJ2-3
d_call: -
v_call: TRBV7-9

cdr3_nt: TGTGCCAGCAGTTTGGGCCACCATAGGCCCCAGCATTTT
cdr3_aa: CASSLGHHRPQHF
clone_size: -
j_call: TRBJ1-5
d_call: -
v_call: TRBV12-3/TRBV12-4

cdr3_nt: TGTGCCAGCAGCTTAAAGGGGCGGGAAGGCGGGGCTTTCTACAATGAGCAGTTCTTC
cdr3_aa: CASSLKGREGGAFYNEQFF
clone_size: -
j_call: TRBJ2-1
d_call: -
v_call: TRBV7-2

cdr3_nt: TGTGCCAGCAGCTTAACGGTAGTAGGCGAGCAGTACTTC
cdr3_aa: CASSLTVVGEQYF
clone_size: -
j_call: TRBJ2-7
d_call: -
v_call: TRBV7-3

cdr3_nt: TGTGCCACCAGTGCACGGGACAGGGAGGACTATGGCTACACCTTC
cdr3_aa: CATSARDREDYGYTF
clone_size: few
j_call: TRBJ1-2
d_call: TRBD1
v_call: TRBV24-1

cdr3_nt: TGTGCCAGCAGTTTGCGGGAGGCCGGGGAGCTGTTTTTT
cdr3_aa: CASSLREAGELFF
clone_size: -
j_call: TRBJ2-2
d_call: TRBD2
v_call: TRBV12-3/TRBV12-4

cdr3_nt: TGTGCCAGCAGCTTAGCATCTTTTAGTCTAGAAGAGACCCAGTACTTC
cdr3_aa: CASSLASFSLEETQYF
clone_size: -
j_call: TRBJ2-5
d_call: -
v_call: TRBV7-9

cdr3_nt: TGTGCCAGCAGCATCCGACAGACAACTAATGAAAAACTGTTTTTT
cdr3_aa: CASSIRQTTNEKLFF
clone_size: many
j_call: TRBJ1-4
d_call: -
v_call: TRBV7-9

cdr3_nt: TGTGCCAGCAGTTTTTCGCCGACAGGGGACCAGCCCCAGCATTTT
cdr3_aa: CASSFSPTGDQPQHF
clone_size: few
j_call: TRBJ1-5
d_call: TRBD1
v_call: TRBV6-5

cdr3_nt: TGCGCCAGCAGCTTGGGAGTCGGGGGCGAATCTGGCTACACCTTC
cdr3_aa: CASSLGVGGESGYTF
clone_size: -
j_call: TRBJ1-2
d_call: -
v_call: TRBV5-1

cdr3_nt: TGTGCCAGCAGCTTGGCGTCTGAGGGAATATACGGGACGGCTTCCTACAATGAGCAGTTCTTC
cdr3_aa: CASSLASEGIYGTASYNEQFF
clone_size: few
j_call: TRBJ2-1
d_call: -
v_call: TRBV5-5

cdr3_nt: TGCAGCGTTGAGGGGGACAGCTACTCAAACACTGAAGCTTTCTTT
cdr3_aa: CSVEGDSYSNTEAFF
clone_size: -
j_call: TRBJ1-1
d_call: TRBD1
v_call: TRBV29-1

cdr3_nt: TGCGCCAGCGGCCGGGGACAGACCACAGATACGCAGTATTTT
cdr3_aa: CASGRGQTTDTQYF
clone_size: few
j_call: TRBJ2-3
d_call: TRBD1
v_call: TRBV5-1

cdr3_nt: TGTGCCAGCAGCGCAAATCAGGGCCGCGACACCGGGGAGCTGTTTTTT
cdr3_aa: CASSANQGRDTGELFF
clone_size: few
j_call: TRBJ2-2
d_call: -
v_call: TRBV7-9

cdr3_nt: TGTGCCAGCAGCTTGGGCCTGGGGAACACTGAAGCTTTCTTT
cdr3_aa: CASSLGLGNTEAFF
clone_size: many
j_call: TRBJ1-1
d_call: -
v_call: TRBV5-6

cdr3_nt: TGCGCCAGCAGCCAAGCAGAAGACACCGGGGAGCTGTTTTTT
cdr3_aa: CASSQAEDTGELFF
clone_size: few
j_call: TRBJ2-2
d_call: -
v_call: TRBV4-1

cdr3_nt: TGTGCCAGCAGTTCGACAGGGCGGGGCACTGAAGCTTTCTTT
cdr3_aa: CASSSTGRGTEAFF
clone_size: few
j_call: TRBJ1-1
d_call: TRBD1
v_call: TRBV12-3/TRBV12-4

cdr3_nt: TGCAGTGCGCCTTCATTGGGGGGAACCCTAAGCAATCAGCCCCAGCATTTT
cdr3_aa: CSAPSLGGTLSNQPQHF
clone_size: -
j_call: TRBJ1-5
d_call: -
v_call: TRBV20-1

cdr3_nt: TGTGCCAGCAGTGATGGGGGGCAATACGAGCAGTACTTC
cdr3_aa: CASSDGGQYEQYF
clone_size: few
j_call: TRBJ2-7
d_call: -
v_call: TRBV25-1

cdr3_nt: TGTGCCAGCAGCCATTCCGCGAAGCACCCCCCAACCATTCAGTACTTC
cdr3_aa: CASSHSAKHPPTIQYF
clone_size: -
j_call: TRBJ2-4
d_call: -
v_call: TRBV12-3/TRBV12-4

cdr3_nt: TGTGCCAGCAGCCAACGCAGACAGGGCGGCTATGGCTACACCTTC
cdr3_aa: CASSQRRQGGYGYTF
clone_size: -
j_call: TRBJ1-2
d_call: TRBD1
v_call: TRBV3-1

cdr3_nt: TGTGCCAGCAGCGTGGTAGCGGGGGGGCTTGGGAATGAGCAGTTCTTC
cdr3_aa: CASSVVAGGLGNEQFF
clone_size: few
j_call: TRBJ2-1
d_call: TRBD2
v_call: TRBV5-5

cdr3_nt: TGTGCCTGGAGTGTACCGAATAGGCGGAATCAGCCCCAGCATTTT
cdr3_aa: CAWSVPNRRNQPQHF
clone_size: -
j_call: TRBJ1-5
d_call: -
v_call: TRBV30

cdr3_nt: TGTGCCAGCAGCTTAGGGGGGGGTGCGGCGCGTGAAGCTTTCTTT
cdr3_aa: CASSLGGGAAREAFF
clone_size: -
j_call: TRBJ1-1
d_call: -
v_call: TRBV7-9

cdr3_nt: TGTGCCAGCAGCTACAGGGTCACCGGGGAGCTGTTTTTT
cdr3_aa: CASSYRVTGELFF
clone_size: -
j_call: TRBJ2-2
d_call: -
v_call: TRBV11-3

cdr3_nt: TGCGGCGGGGGGGGAACCGCCGGGGAGCTGTTTTTT
cdr3_aa: CGGGGTAGELFF
clone_size: -
j_call: TRBJ2-2
d_call: TRBD2
v_call: TRBV29-1

cdr3_nt: TGTGCCATCAGTCCGGGACTAGCGGGGGGTACTAGCACAGATACGCAGTATTTT
cdr3_aa: CAISPGLAGGTSTDTQYF
clone_size: few
j_call: TRBJ2-3
d_call: TRBD2
v_call: TRBV10-3

cdr3_nt: TGTGCCAGCAGGGAAGCCGGGACACGTCAAGAGACCCAGTACTTC
cdr3_aa: CASREAGTRQETQYF
clone_size: few
j_call: TRBJ2-5
d_call: -
v_call: TRBV12-3/TRBV12-4

cdr3_nt: TGTGCCAGCAGTTTTCAACTAGCGGGGGCTAATGAGCAGTTCTTC
cdr3_aa: CASSFQLAGANEQFF
clone_size: few
j_call: TRBJ2-1
d_call: TRBD2
v_call: TRBV12-3/TRBV12-4

cdr3_nt: TGTGCCAGCAAACGGCGGGGGAGCACAGATACGCAGTATTTT
cdr3_aa: CASKRRGSTDTQYF
clone_size: -
j_call: TRBJ2-3
d_call: TRBD2
v_call: TRBV12-3/TRBV12-4

cdr3_nt: TGTGCCAGCAGCTTATCTCTAGGCGCTGAGCAGTTCTTC
cdr3_aa: CASSLSLGAEQFF
clone_size: few
j_call: TRBJ2-1
d_call: -
v_call: TRBV7-2

cdr3_nt: TGTGCCAGCAGCCTGGGAGTAAAGCTGGACTTC
cdr3_aa: CASSLGVKLDF
clone_size: -
j_call: TRBJ2-7
d_call: -
v_call: TRBV7-2

cdr3_nt: TGTGCCAGCAGCTTAGTTCCGGACGAGCAGTACTTC
cdr3_aa: CASSLVPDEQYF
clone_size: -
j_call: TRBJ2-7
d_call: -
v_call: TRBV5-4

cdr3_nt: TGCGCCAGCAGCCAAGATATTCCCAGTCTCTCTGGGGCCAACGTCCTGACTTTC
cdr3_aa: CASSQDIPSLSGANVLTF
clone_size: -
j_call: TRBJ2-6
d_call: -
v_call: TRBV4-3

cdr3_nt: TGTGCCACCGGACTAGCGGGAGGGCGGTTTCCCAATGAGCAGTTCTTC
cdr3_aa: CATGLAGGRFPNEQFF
clone_size: few
j_call: TRBJ2-1
d_call: TRBD2
v_call: TRBV6-6

cdr3_nt: TGTGCCAGCAGCTCTCATCAGCCCCAGCATTTT
cdr3_aa: CASSSHQPQHF
clone_size: -
j_call: TRBJ1-5
d_call: -
v_call: TRBV7-3